The clone carrying this T cell receptor (beta chain) turned up a few times. What it binds is unknown. As it was prepared, the TCRbeta library received unique molecular identifiers. Each CDR3 protein gets one entry after TCRdb re-called the PCR reads with MiXCR. The sample has about 1,000,000 distinct CDR3 sequences; roughly 31% are singletons. The data were obtained in a study of T-cell reconstitution after alpha-beta-depleted transplantation in children. Germline loops: CDR1 PRHDT, CDR2 FYEKMQ (reference sequence). The CDR3 has 16 residues. Trimming left V 2 bases short and J 5 bases short, with 15 bases between. Study-wide results and limits: Day-60 TCRbeta diversity that was high in some patients was derived from surviving recipient T cells and thymic progenitors. Several hundred graft clones that had expanded were reportedly the source of alpha-beta T cells about two months after transplant.

The rearrangement links TRBV13 to TRBJ2-2; D gene unclear. This TCR came from a boy under three years old who had a stem cell transplant for SCID, so the T cells may come from the graft donor. This sample comprised PBMCs, mostly from graft donor cells, obtained 360 days after TCRalphabeta/CD19-depleted stem cell transplant. The CDR3 sequence: CASSLSRQVTTGELFF. The CDR3 DNA reads TGTGCCAGCAGCTTAAGTCGGCAGGTTACTACCGGGGAGCTGTTTTTT. Variable domain in full (rest from reference TRBV13 and TRBJ2-2): AAGVIQSPRHLIKEKRETATLKCYPIPRHDTVYWYQQGPGQDPQFLISFYEKMQSDKGSIPDRFSAQQFSDYHSELNMSSLELGDSALYFCASSLSRQVTTGELFFGEGSRLTVL.